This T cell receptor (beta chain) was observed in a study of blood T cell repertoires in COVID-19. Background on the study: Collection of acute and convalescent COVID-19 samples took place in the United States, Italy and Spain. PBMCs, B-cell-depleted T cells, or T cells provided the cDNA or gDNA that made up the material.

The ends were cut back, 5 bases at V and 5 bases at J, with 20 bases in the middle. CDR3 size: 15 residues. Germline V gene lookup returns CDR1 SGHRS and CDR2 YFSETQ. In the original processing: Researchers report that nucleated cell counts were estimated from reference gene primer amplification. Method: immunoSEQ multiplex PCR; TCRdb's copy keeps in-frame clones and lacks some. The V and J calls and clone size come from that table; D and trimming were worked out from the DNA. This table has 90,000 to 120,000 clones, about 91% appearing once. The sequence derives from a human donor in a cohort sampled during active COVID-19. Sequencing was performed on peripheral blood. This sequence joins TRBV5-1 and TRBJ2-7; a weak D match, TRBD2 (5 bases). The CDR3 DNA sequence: TGCGCCAGCAGTCCAGGTTCGTGGGGTAGCGACGAGCAGTACTTC. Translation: CASSPGSWGSDEQYF.